A single sample gave rise to the 4 T cell receptor beta chains below, sequenced in a study of molecular identifiers for immune sequencing clone quantification. Via MiXCR, TCRdb re-called the PCR reads, giving one row per CDR3 protein. This repertoire shows 300,000 to 400,000 distinct CDR3 sequences, roughly a quarter found once; its top ten account for about 0.7%. Material for sequencing was naive CD8+ T cells from blood, with Jurkat cell RNA spiked in. Subset noted: FACS-sorted CD8+CD4-CCR7+CD45RA+ naive T cells. All receptors come from a human donor in good health. Some libraries in this study had Jurkat cell RNA spiked in.

This chain uses TRBV9 with TRBJ2-7; weak D call: TRBD2 (6 bases). Trimming pared 0 bases from V and 3 bases from J, leaving 10 bases between. CDR1 is SGDLS and CDR2 is YYNGEE in the germline V gene. The length of the CDR3 is 14 residues. The CDR3 region is CASSVAGSDYEQYF. CDR3 coding DNA: TGTGCCAGCAGCGTAGCCGGGAGTGACTACGAGCAGTACTTC.

This clonotype was counted at least ten times. One end of the junction varies from germline; a read error may be responsible. The chain carries TRBV7-6 and TRBJ1-1; TRBD1 is a possible D gene (5 bases). The CDR3 has 15 amino acids. The germline gives CDR1 SGHVS, CDR2 FNYEAQ. The CDR3 DNA reads as TGTGCCAGCAGCTTAGGTCCGCAGGGAAACACTGAAACTTTCTTT. It codes for CASSLGPQGNTETFF.

The chain carries TRBV25-1 and TRBJ1-6; unclear D gene. Germline values: CDR1 MGHDK, CDR2 SYGVNS. Trimming took 3 bases from V and 0 from J, leaving 6 bases between them. The CDR3 totals 15 residues. Written as DNA, the CDR3 is TGTGCCAGCAGTGATGGAATCTCCTATAATTCACCCCTCCACTTT. Its protein product is CASSDGISYNSPLHF. The complete variable domain, with remaining parts taken from reference TRBV25-1 and TRBJ1-6, reads EADIYQTPRYLVIGTGKKITLECSQTMGHDKMYWYQQDPGMELHLIHYSYGVNSTEKGDLSSESTVSRIRTEHFPLTLESARPSHTSQYLCASSDGISYNSPLHFGNGTRLTVT.

The chain links TRBV20-1 to TRBJ2-3; no clear D. Trimming took off 0 bases at V and 1 base at J, with 11 bases between the two ends. The CDR3 runs to 15 residues. Germline V gene data show CDR1 as DFQATT and CDR2 as SNEGSKA (reference sequence). The CDR3 DNA follows: TGCAGTGCTAGAGATCTGGGCGGAGGCACAGATACGCAGTATTTT. Amino acid sequence: CSARDLGGGTDTQYF.